This T cell receptor (beta chain) was identified during a study of blood T cell repertoires in COVID-19. Across the study: Spain, Italy and the United States supplied samples that represented acute and convalescent COVID-19.

The CDR3 sequence is 13 residues long. In germline, CDR1 is SEHNR, CDR2 FQNEAQ (reference sequence). The germline V and J ends were trimmed by 6 bases and 8 bases, with 13 bases remaining between them. Profiled with immunoSEQ multiplex PCR; TCRdb holds only in-frame clones, not every one. The sample includes about 260,000 clones, 86% of them seen just once. The J gene is TRBJ2-2, the V gene TRBV7-9; possible D gene TRBD1, 5 bases. The origin of this receptor is a man in his forties who had recovered from COVID-19. Sequenced sample: peripheral blood. CDR3 coding DNA: TGTGCCAGCAGGTCACAGGCGTTGGGGGAGCTGTTTTTT. It translates to CASRSQALGELFF.